This TCR beta chain emerged from a study of Graves' ophthalmopathy and Graves' hyperthyroidism. The V and J ends lost 6 bases and 8 bases, in that order; junction bases with no gene match: 13. The germline CDR1 and CDR2 sequences are LNHDA and SQIVND (reference sequence). The CDR3 is 15 amino acids. Active ophthalmopathy (CAS at least 3, NOSPECS at least 4), lasting under 3 months. Diagnosis was based on clinical symptoms, serum thyroxine, TRAb, thyroid ultrasound and orbital computed tomography. This clonotype was found many times. Its antigen is as yet unknown. Amplified material comprised TCR beta CDR3 regions derived from RNA transcripts. First-round RT-PCR used HTBI primers; second-round multiplex PCR followed. TCRdb ran MiXCR on the multiplex PCR reads and lists one entry per CDR3 protein. Of about 700,000 distinct CDR3 sequences in the sample, 40% were seen once. Study conclusions and caveats: A classifier, a 13-signature model, separated ophthalmopathy from stable hyperthyroidism with 87.88% sensitivity and around 83% specificity. Clonotypes were expanded in thyroid at above 0.001 frequency, and most also appeared in blood.

What was sequenced was peripheral blood. This rearrangement joins TRBV19 to TRBJ1-2; 9 nucleotides match TRBD1. This receptor was taken from an adult man with Graves' ophthalmopathy. The CDR3 nucleotides read TGTGCCAGTAGCAGCACAGCCGGGACAGGGCGCGGCTACACCTTC. Amino acid sequence: CASSSTAGTGRGYTF.